This T cell receptor (beta chain) was sequenced during a study of response to subunit inactivated influenza vaccine. This CDR3 is built from 13 residues. V lost 11 bases and J lost 0; bases outside the gene matches: 7. CDR1 is LGHDT and CDR2 is YNNKEL in the germline V gene (reference sequence). TCRdb passed the RT-PCR reads through MiXCR, listing each CDR3 protein once. Of about 540,000 distinct CDR3 sequences listed, around a quarter are singletons. These same records also appear under a second study, on T cells expressing NK-cell markers. Per that study: TCR beta cDNA was generated via 5'RACE template switching incorporating UMIs.

This receptor was obtained from a man aged 45 to 65 who received an inactivated influenza vaccine. The chain combines TRBV3-1 with TRBJ2-7; the match to TRBD2 covers 7 bases. This specimen consisted of CD4+ T cells sorted from PBMCs, obtained approximately 13 days after vaccination. In DNA, the CDR3 is TGTGCCTCGGGGAGGGAGACCTCCTACGAGCAGTACTTC. This gives the protein CASGRETSYEQYF.